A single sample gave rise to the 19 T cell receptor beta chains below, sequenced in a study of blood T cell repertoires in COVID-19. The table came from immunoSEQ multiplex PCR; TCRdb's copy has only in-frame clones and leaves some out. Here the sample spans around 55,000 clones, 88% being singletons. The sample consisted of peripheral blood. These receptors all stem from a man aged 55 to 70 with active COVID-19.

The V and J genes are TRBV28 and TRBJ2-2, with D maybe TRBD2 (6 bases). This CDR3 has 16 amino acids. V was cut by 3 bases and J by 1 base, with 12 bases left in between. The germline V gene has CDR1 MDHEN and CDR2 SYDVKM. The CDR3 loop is CASSFWEAGNTGELFF. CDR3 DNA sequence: TGTGCCAGCAGTTTCTGGGAAGCGGGGAACACCGGGGAGCTGTTTTTT.

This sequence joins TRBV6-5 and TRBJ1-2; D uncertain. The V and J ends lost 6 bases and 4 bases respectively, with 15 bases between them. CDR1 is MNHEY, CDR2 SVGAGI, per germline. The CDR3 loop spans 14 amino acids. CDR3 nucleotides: TGTGCCAGCAGACCGCTTGACAAAATCTATGGCTACACCTTC. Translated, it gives CASRPLDKIYGYTF.

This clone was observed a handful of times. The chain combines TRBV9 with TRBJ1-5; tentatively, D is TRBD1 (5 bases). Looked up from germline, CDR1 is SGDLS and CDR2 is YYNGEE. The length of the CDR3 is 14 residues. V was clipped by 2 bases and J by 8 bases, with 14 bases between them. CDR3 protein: CASSVSAGTEPQHF. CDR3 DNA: TGTGCCAGCAGCGTCTCAGCAGGGACTGAGCCCCAGCATTTT. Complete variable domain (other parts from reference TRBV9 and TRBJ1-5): DSGVTQTPKHLITATGQRVTLRCSPRSGDLSVYWYQQSLDQGLQFLIQYYNGEERAKGNILERFSAQQFPDLHSELNLSSLELGDSALYFCASSVSAGTEPQHFGDGTRLSIL.

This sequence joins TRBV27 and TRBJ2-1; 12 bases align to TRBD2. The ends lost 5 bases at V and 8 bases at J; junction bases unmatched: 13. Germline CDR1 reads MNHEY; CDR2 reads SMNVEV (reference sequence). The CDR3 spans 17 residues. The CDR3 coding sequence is TGTGCCAGCAGTCCCAACCCGACTAGCGGGAGTTCCTATGAGCAGTTCTTC. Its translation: CASSPNPTSGSSYEQFF.

In DNA, the CDR3 is TGTGCCAGCAGTTTACAGGATCAGCCCCAGCATTTT. Amino acids: CASSLQDQPQHF. This chain links TRBV6-6 with TRBJ1-5, with a possible D match to TRBD1 (5 bases). Germline-derived CDR1 and CDR2 are MNHNY and SVGAGI (reference sequence). Trimming pared 4 bases from V and 5 bases from J, leaving 6 bases between. The CDR3 contains 12 residues.

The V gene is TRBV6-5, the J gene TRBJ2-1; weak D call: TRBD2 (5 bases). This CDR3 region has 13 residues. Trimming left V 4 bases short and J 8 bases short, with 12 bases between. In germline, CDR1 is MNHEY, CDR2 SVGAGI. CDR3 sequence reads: CASSFGISDEQFF. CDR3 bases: TGTGCCAGCAGTTTCGGGATTAGCGATGAGCAGTTCTTC.

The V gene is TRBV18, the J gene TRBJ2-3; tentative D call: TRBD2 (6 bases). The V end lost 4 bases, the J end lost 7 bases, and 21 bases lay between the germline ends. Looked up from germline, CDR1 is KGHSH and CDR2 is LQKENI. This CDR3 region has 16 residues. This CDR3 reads CASSLRLDLPRYTQYF. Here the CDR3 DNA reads TGTGCCAGCTCACTCCGACTAGATCTACCTCGGTATACGCAGTATTTT.

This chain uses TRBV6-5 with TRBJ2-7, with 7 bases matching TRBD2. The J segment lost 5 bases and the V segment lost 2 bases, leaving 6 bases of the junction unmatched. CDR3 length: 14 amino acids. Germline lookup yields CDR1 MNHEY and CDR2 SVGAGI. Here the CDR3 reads CASSYAGVRNEQYF. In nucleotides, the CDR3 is TGTGCCAGCAGTTACGCGGGAGTTAGAAACGAGCAGTACTTC.

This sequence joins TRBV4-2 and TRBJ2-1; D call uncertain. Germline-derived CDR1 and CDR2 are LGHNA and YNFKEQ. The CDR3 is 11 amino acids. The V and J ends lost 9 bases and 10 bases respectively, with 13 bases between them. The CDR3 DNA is TGTGCCAGTAGAGCTGAGCGCGAGCAGTTCTTC. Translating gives CASRAEREQFF.

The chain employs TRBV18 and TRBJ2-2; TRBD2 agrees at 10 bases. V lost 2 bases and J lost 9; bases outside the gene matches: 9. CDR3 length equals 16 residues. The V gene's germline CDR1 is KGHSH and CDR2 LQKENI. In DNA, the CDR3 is TGTGCCAGCTCACCATCCGGACTAGCGGTCCTCCGGGAGCTGTTTTTT. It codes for CASSPSGLAVLRELFF.

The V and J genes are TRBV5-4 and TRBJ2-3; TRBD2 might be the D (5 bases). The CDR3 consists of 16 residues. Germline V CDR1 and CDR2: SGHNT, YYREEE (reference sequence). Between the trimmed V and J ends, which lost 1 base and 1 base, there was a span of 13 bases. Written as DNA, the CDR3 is TGTGCCAGCAGCTTGCAAGCGGCCCGGGGCACAGATACGCAGTATTTT. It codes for CASSLQAARGTDTQYF.

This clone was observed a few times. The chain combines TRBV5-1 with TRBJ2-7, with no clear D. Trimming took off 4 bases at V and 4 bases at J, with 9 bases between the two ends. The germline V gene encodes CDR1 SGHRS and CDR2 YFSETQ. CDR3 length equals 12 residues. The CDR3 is CASSLERYEQYF. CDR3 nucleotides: TGCGCCAGCAGCCTAGAGAGGTACGAGCAGTACTTC.

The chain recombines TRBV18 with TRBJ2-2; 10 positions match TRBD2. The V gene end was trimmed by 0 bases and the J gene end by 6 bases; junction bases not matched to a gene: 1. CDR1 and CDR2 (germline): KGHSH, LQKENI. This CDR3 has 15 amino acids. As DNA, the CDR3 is TGTGCCAGCTCACCACCGCTAGCGGGAGCCGGGGAGCTGTTTTTT. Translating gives CASSPPLAGAGELFF.

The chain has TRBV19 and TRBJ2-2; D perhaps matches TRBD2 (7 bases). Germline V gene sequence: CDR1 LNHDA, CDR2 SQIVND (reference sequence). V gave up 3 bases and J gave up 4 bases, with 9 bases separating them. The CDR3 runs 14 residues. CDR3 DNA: TGTGCCAGTAGTATGGGGGGGCCCACCGGGGAGCTGTTTTTT. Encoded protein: CASSMGGPTGELFF.

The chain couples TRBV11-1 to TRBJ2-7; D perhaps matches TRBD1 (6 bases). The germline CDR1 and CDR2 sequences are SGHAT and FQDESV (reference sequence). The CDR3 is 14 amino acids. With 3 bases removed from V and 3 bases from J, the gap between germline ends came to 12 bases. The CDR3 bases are TGTGCCAGCAGCTTGGCGACAGGCAACTACGAGCAGTACTTC. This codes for CASSLATGNYEQYF.

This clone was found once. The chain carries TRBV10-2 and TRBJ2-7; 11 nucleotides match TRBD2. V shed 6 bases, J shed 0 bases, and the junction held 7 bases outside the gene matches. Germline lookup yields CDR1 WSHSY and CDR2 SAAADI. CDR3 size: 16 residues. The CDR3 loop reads CASSGRGTSGSYEQYF. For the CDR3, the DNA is TGCGCCAGCAGCGGGAGAGGGACTAGCGGCTCCTACGAGCAGTACTTC.

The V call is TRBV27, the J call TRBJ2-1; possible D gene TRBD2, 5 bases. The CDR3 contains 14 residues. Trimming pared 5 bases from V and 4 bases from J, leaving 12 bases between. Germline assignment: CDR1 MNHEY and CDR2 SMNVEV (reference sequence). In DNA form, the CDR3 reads TGTGCCAGCAGTCTCCCCGGGGTTTACAATGAGCAGTTCTTC. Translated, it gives CASSLPGVYNEQFF.

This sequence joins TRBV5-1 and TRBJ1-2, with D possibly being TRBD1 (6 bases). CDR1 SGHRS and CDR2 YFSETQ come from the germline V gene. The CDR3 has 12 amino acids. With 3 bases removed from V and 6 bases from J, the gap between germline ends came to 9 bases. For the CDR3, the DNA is TGCGCCAGCAGCTCAGGGGTCGATGGCTACACCTTC. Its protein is CASSSGVDGYTF.

The CDR3 coding sequence is TGTGCCACCAGCAGACCCATGAACACTGAAGCTTTCTTT. Translation gives CATSRPMNTEAFF. The chain joins TRBV15 to TRBJ1-1; no clear D gene. This CDR3 comprises 13 residues. The V gene lost 2 bases and the J gene lost 0 bases, with 4 bases spanning the gap. In germline, CDR1 is LNHNV, CDR2 YYDKDF (reference sequence).